The 20 T cell receptor beta chains below come from one sample, sequenced in a study of CD4+ T cells in melanoma. The method was immunoSEQ multiplex PCR; TCRdb's version includes in-frame clones alone and lacks a portion of them. This table holds 110,000 to 150,000 clones, about 90% found once. Receptor source: a human donor with melanoma.

V is TRBV5-1 and J is TRBJ2-5; no reliable D call. Germline CDR1 reads SGHRS; CDR2 reads YFSETQ. The CDR3 runs to 15 residues. V was pared by 2 bases and J by 1 base, with 12 bases between. The CDR3 sequence: CASSFSSRTQETQYF. CDR3 DNA: TGCGCCAGCAGCTTTTCCTCCCGGACCCAAGAGACCCAGTACTTC.

This chain connects TRBV9 to TRBJ1-2, with 8 bases aligning to TRBD1. V shed 3 bases and J 8 bases; nucleotides not matched to a gene: 12. The CDR3 loop spans 15 amino acids. Germline assignment: CDR1 SGDLS and CDR2 YYNGEE. CDR3 sequence reads: CASSAFGQGLGGYTF. The CDR3 region has the DNA TGTGCCAGCAGCGCCTTTGGACAGGGCCTCGGAGGCTACACCTTC.

The V call is TRBV18, the J call TRBJ2-4; D remains ambiguous. The length of the CDR3 is 17 residues. V was clipped by 2 bases and J by 2 bases, with 16 bases between them. Germline V gene sequence: CDR1 KGHSH, CDR2 LQKENI. CDR3 nucleotide sequence: TGTGCCAGCTCACCAGACTCTCCGCTGGGGACCAAAAACATTCAGTACTTC. It codes for CASSPDSPLGTKNIQYF.

The chain joins TRBV18 to TRBJ2-6; D is undetermined. Looked up from germline, CDR1 is KGHSH and CDR2 is LQKENI. The germline V and J ends were trimmed by 2 bases and 4 bases, with 3 bases remaining between them. CDR3 size: 13 residues. This CDR3 is CASSPGGANVLTF. DNA for the CDR3: TGTGCCAGCTCACCAGGGGGGGCCAACGTCCTGACTTTC.

V gene TRBV6-1 combines with J gene TRBJ2-3; TRBD1 matches 8 bases. This CDR3 has 14 amino acids. CDR1 and CDR2 (germline): MNHNS, SASEGT. J gave up 3 bases and V 7 bases, and 6 bases lay outside the gene matches. CDR3 DNA sequence: TGTGCCAGCATTTACGGACAGGGAACAGATACGCAGTATTTT. This codes for CASIYGQGTDTQYF.

This chain joins TRBV2 and TRBJ2-1; 8 bases agree with TRBD2. Trimming took 5 bases from V and 0 from J; bases not matched to a gene: 18. CDR1 is SNHLY and CDR2 is FYNNEI in the germline V gene. The CDR3 spans 20 residues. In DNA, the CDR3 is TGTGCCAGCAGTCATCCCCGGGGGGGGGTCCACCATAGCTCCTACAATGAGCAGTTCTTC. Its translation is CASSHPRGGVHHSSYNEQFF.

The chain employs TRBV2 and TRBJ2-2; 12 bases map to TRBD2. This CDR3 spans 16 amino acids. Germline V gene lookup returns CDR1 SNHLY and CDR2 FYNNEI. The V and J ends lost 6 bases and 4 bases, in that order; junction bases with no gene match: 6. DNA for the CDR3: TGTGCCAGCAGCGACCTAGCGGGGGGGATCACCGGGGAGCTGTTTTTT. It specifies CASSDLAGGITGELFF.

The chain recombines TRBV30 with TRBJ2-5, with 7 positions matching TRBD1. The CDR3 totals 15 residues. Germline values: CDR1 GTSNPN, CDR2 SVGIG (reference sequence). The J segment lost 5 bases and the V segment lost 7 bases, leaving 16 bases of the junction unmatched. CDR3 in DNA: TGTGCCTCCGTGGGGGCACAGGGGAGTTGGGAGACCCAGTACTTC. This encodes CASVGAQGSWETQYF.

The chain uses TRBV6-1 and TRBJ2-2, with D unclear. Between the trimmed V and J ends, which lost 6 bases and 6 bases, there was a span of 8 bases. Germline values: CDR1 MNHNS, CDR2 SASEGT. This CDR3 is 12 amino acids long. The CDR3 here is CASSLLSGELFF. DNA of the CDR3: TGTGCCAGCAGCCTTCTCTCCGGGGAGCTGTTTTTT.

The V and J genes are TRBV10-1 and TRBJ1-1; D may be TRBD1 (5 bases). Germline loops: CDR1 WNHNN, CDR2 SYGVQD (reference sequence). The V and J ends lost 2 bases and 6 bases respectively, with 10 bases between them. This CDR3 contains 13 residues. The CDR3 DNA sequence: TGCGCCAGCAGTGAGCACAGGTCCGCTGAAGCTTTCTTT. Translation: CASSEHRSAEAFF.

The rearrangement links TRBV6-5 to TRBJ2-7; D uncertain. The J call may be in error: the DNA end matches TRBJ2-5 better. Germline values: CDR1 MNHEY, CDR2 SVGAGI. This CDR3 is built from 9 residues. The CDR3 loop reads CASSPTQYF. The CDR3 DNA reads TGTGCCAGCAGTCCGACCCAGTACTTC.

The CDR3 DNA reads as TGTGCCAGCAGCCCCAACAGCGGGCTTCATCAGCCCCAGCATTTT. Amino acid sequence: CASSPNSGLHQPQHF. The chain links TRBV28 to TRBJ1-5; D not certain. The CDR3 is 15 amino acids. The germline CDR1 and CDR2 sequences are MDHEN and SYDVKM. The ends were cut back, 6 bases at V and 5 bases at J, with 17 bases in the middle.

The V call is TRBV7-3, the J call TRBJ2-1; D is unresolved. CDR3 length: 12 residues. Trimming cost V 3 bases and J 8 bases, with 8 bases left between them. Germline V gene data show CDR1 as SGHTA and CDR2 as FQGTGA. This CDR3 is CASSFIGDEQFF. The CDR3 DNA reads as TGTGCCAGCAGCTTTATCGGCGATGAGCAGTTCTTC.

The J gene is TRBJ2-7, the V gene TRBV11-2; a weak D match, TRBD2 (6 bases). CDR1 is SGHAT, CDR2 FQNNGV, per germline. There are 16 residues in the CDR3. The V gene lost 1 base and the J gene lost 5 bases, with 18 bases spanning the gap. The CDR3 DNA is TGTGCCAGCAGCTTAGCCTGGTTGGGGGGAGCTCACGAGCAGTACTTC. Translation gives CASSLAWLGGAHEQYF.

The gene calls are TRBV6-6 and TRBJ2-7; TRBD1 agrees at 9 bases. CDR1 is MNHNY, CDR2 SVGAGI, per germline (reference sequence). The CDR3 totals 16 residues. Unmatched junction bases numbered 15, after V lost 6 bases and J lost 6 bases. The CDR3 reads CASRTGQGGGGVEQYF. CDR3 DNA: TGTGCCAGCAGGACGGGACAGGGAGGGGGTGGGGTCGAGCAGTACTTC.

The chain uses TRBV6-6 and TRBJ1-5; no reliable D call. Trimming removed 2 bases at V and 0 bases at J, with 8 bases between. The CDR3 consists of 15 residues. Germline CDR1 MNHNY, CDR2 SVGAGI (reference sequence). The CDR3 loop is CASSYAGYSNQPQHF. The CDR3 DNA is TGTGCCAGCAGTTACGCCGGGTATAGCAATCAGCCCCAGCATTTT.

This sequence joins TRBV6-1 and TRBJ2-7, with TRBD2 matching 8 bases. Trimming removed 4 bases from V and 2 bases from J; junction bases left unmatched: 7. Germline lookup yields CDR1 MNHNS and CDR2 SASEGT. CDR3 length equals 15 residues. Here the CDR3 DNA reads TGTGCCAGCAGTGGGCGGGGGGTCCTTACCTACGAGCAGTACTTC. It translates to CASSGRGVLTYEQYF.

The CDR3 DNA sequence: TGTGCCAGCAGCCTCCTAAACAGACAGGGGGCAGGTGGCTACACCTTC. The encoded protein is CASSLLNRQGAGGYTF. The V and J genes are TRBV7-2 and TRBJ1-2, with TRBD1 identical over 10 bases. The CDR3 covers 16 residues. Germline-derived CDR1 and CDR2 are SGHTA and FQGNSA. With 5 bases clipped from V and 7 bases from J, the junction kept 13 bases outside the gene matches. Drawing the rest from reference TRBV7-2 and TRBJ1-2, the complete variable domain is GAGVSQSPSNKVTEKGKDVELRCDPISGHTALYWYRQSLGQGLEFLIYFQGNSAPDKSGLPSDRFSAERTGGSVSTLTIQRTQQEDSAVYLCASSLLNRQGAGGYTFGSGTRLTVV.

This clone was picked up one time. V usage is TRBV19 and J usage is TRBJ1-6; weak D call: TRBD1 (5 bases). Trimming shortened V by 3 bases and J by 7 bases, and 13 bases separated the two germline ends. The germline gives CDR1 LNHDA, CDR2 SQIVND (reference sequence). The CDR3 runs to 15 residues. CDR3 DNA: TGTGCCAGTAGTATTTCTCAGGGTAGGAATTCACCCCTCCACTTT. This sequence encodes CASSISQGRNSPLHF.

This rearrangement joins TRBV2 to TRBJ2-3; D gene ambiguous. Germline V gene lookup returns CDR1 SNHLY and CDR2 FYNNEI. This CDR3 comprises 13 residues. The V gene lost 6 bases and the J gene lost 4 bases, with 11 bases spanning the gap. The CDR3 coding sequence is TGTGCCAGCAGAGTCGTTCCGTCAGATACGCAGTATTTT. This translates into CASRVVPSDTQYF.